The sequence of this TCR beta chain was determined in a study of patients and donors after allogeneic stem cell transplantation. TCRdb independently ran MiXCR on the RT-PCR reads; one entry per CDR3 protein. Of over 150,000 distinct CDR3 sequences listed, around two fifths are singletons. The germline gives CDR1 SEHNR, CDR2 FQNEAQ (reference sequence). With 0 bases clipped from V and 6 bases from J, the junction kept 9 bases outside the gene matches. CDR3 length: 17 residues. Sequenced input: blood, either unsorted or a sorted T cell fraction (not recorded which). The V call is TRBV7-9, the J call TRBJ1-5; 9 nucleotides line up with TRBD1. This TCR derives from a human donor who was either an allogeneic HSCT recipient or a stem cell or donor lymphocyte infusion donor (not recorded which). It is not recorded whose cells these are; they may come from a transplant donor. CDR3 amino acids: CASSLALGQGLPQPQHF. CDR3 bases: TGTGCCAGCAGCTTAGCCCTGGGACAGGGACTGCCTCAGCCCCAGCATTTT.